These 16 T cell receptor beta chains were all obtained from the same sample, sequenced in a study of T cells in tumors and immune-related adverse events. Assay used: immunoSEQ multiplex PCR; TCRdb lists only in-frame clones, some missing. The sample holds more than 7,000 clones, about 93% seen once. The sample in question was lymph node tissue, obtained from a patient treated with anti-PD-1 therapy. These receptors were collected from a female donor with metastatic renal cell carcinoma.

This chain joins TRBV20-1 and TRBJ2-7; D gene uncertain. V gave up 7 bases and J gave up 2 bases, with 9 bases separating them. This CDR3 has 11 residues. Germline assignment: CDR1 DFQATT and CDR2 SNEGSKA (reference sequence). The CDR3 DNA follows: TGCAGTGGAGCGACCGCCTACGAGCAGTACTTC. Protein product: CSGATAYEQYF.

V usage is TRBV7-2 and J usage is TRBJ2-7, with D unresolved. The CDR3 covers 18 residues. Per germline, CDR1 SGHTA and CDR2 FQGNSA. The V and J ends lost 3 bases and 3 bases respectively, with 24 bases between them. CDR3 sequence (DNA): TGTGCCAGCAGCTTTAGTCAGAGCTCGCGAAATTTTCTCTACGAGCAGTACTTC. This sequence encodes CASSFSQSSRNFLYEQYF.

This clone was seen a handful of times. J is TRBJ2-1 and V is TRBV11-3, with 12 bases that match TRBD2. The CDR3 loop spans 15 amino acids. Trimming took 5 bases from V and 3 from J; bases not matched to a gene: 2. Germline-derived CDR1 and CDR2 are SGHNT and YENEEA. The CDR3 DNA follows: TGTGCCAGCAGCCTGACTAGCGGGAGCTACAATGAGCAGTTCTTC. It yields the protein CASSLTSGSYNEQFF.

CDR3 DNA: TGCGCCAGCAGCTTGGATATGGGAGGTGGGAATGAGCAGTTCTTC. Its protein product is CASSLDMGGGNEQFF. The chain recombines TRBV5-1 with TRBJ2-1, with D maybe TRBD2 (6 bases). The CDR3 covers 15 residues. V shed 0 bases and J shed 7 bases, with 14 bases lying between them. The germline V gene has CDR1 SGHRS and CDR2 YFSETQ.

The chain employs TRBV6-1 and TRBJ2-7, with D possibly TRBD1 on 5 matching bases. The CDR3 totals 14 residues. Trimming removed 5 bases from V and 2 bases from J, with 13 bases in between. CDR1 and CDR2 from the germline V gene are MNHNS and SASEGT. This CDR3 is CASSQTAPAYEQYF. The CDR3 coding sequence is TGTGCCAGCAGTCAGACAGCACCAGCCTACGAGCAGTACTTC.

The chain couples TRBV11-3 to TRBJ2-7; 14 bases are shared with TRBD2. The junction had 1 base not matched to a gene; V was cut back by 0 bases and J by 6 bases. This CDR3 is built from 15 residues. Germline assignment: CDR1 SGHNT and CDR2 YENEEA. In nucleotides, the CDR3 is TGTGCCAGCAGCTTAGACGGGACTAGCGGGAGCGAGCAGTACTTC. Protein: CASSLDGTSGSEQYF. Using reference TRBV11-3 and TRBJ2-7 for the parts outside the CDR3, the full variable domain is EAGVVQSPRYKIIEKKQPVAFWCNPISGHNTLYWYLQNLGQGPELLIRYENEEAVDDSQLPKDRFSAERLKGVDSTLKIQPAELGDSAVYLCASSLDGTSGSEQYFGPGTRLTVT.

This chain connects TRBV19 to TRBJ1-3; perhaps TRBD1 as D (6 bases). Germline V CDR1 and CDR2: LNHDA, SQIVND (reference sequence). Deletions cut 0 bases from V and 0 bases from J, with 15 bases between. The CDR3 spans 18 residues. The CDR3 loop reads CASSIDAPGTNSGNTIYF. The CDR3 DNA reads TGTGCCAGTAGTATAGACGCGCCCGGGACAAACTCTGGAAACACCATATATTTT. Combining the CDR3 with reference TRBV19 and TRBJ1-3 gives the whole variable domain DGGITQSPKYLFRKEGQNVTLSCEQNLNHDAMYWYRQDPGQGLRLIYYSQIVNDFQKGDIAEGYSVSREKKESFPLTVTSAQKNPTAFYLCASSIDAPGTNSGNTIYFGEGSWLTVV.

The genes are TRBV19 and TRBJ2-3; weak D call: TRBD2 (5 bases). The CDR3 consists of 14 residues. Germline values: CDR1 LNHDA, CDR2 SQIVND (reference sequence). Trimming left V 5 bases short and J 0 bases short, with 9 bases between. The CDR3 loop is CASSSRTSTDTQYF. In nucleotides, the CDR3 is TGTGCCAGTAGTTCTCGGACTAGCACAGATACGCAGTATTTT. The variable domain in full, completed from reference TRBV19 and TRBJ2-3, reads DGGITQSPKYLFRKEGQNVTLSCEQNLNHDAMYWYRQDPGQGLRLIYYSQIVNDFQKGDIAEGYSVSREKKESFPLTVTSAQKNPTAFYLCASSSRTSTDTQYFGPGTRLTVL.

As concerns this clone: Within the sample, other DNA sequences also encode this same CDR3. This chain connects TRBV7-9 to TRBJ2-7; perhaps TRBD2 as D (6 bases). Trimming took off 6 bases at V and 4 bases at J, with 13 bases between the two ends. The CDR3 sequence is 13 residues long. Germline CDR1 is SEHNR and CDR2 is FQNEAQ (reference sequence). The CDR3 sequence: CASSPGTGYEQYF. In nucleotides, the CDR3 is TGTGCCAGCAGTCCAGGGACTGGGTACGAGCAGTACTTC.

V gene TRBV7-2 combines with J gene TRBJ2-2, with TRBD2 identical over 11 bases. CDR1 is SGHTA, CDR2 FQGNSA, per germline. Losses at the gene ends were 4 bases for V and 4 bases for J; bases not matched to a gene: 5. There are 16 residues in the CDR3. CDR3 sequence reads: CASSSRTSGSTGELFF. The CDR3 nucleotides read TGTGCCAGCAGCTCACGTACTAGCGGGAGCACCGGGGAGCTGTTTTTT.

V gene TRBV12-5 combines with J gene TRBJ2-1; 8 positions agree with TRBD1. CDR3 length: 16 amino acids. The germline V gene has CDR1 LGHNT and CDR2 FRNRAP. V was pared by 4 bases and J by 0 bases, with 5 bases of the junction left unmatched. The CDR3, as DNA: TGTGCTAGTGGTTCGGGACAGGCTAGCTCCTACAATGAGCAGTTCTTC. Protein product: CASGSGQASSYNEQFF.

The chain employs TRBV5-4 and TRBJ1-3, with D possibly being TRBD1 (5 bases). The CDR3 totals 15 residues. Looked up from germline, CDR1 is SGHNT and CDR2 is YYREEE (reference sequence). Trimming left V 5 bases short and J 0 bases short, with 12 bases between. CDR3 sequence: CASSFGTGSGNTIYF. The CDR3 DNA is TGTGCCAGCAGTTTTGGCACAGGCTCTGGAAACACCATATATTTT. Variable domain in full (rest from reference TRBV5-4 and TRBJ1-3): ETGVTQSPTHLIKTRGQQVTLRCSSQSGHNTVSWYQQALGQGPQFIFQYYREEENGRGNFPPRFSGLQFPNYSSELNVNALELDDSALYLCASSFGTGSGNTIYFGEGSWLTVV.

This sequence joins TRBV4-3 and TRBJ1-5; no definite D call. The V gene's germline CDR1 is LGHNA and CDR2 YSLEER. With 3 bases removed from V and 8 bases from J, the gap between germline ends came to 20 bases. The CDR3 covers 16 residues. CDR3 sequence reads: CASSQGVGNLGEPQHF. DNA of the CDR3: TGCGCCAGCAGCCAGGGAGTCGGCAACCTCGGGGAGCCCCAGCATTTT.

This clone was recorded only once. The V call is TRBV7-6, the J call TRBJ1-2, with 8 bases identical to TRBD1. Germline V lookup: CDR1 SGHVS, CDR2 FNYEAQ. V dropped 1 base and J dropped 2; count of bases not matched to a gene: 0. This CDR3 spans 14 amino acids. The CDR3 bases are TGTGCCAGCAGCTTAGGGACAGGGAACTATGGCTACACCTTC. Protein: CASSLGTGNYGYTF.

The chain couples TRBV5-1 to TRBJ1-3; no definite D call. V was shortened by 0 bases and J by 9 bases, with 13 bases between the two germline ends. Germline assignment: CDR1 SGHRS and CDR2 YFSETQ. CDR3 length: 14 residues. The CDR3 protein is CASSLDLGSTTIYF. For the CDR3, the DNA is TGCGCCAGCAGCTTGGATCTGGGTTCTACCACCATATATTTT.

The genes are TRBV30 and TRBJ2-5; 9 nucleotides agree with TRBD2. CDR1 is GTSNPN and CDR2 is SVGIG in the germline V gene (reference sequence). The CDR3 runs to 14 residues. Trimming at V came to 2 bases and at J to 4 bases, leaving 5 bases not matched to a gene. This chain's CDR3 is CAWSRLAGIETQYF. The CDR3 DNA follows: TGTGCCTGGAGTCGGCTAGCGGGAATAGAGACCCAGTACTTC.